Presented here are 16 T cell receptor beta chains from one specimen sequenced in a study of cytomegalovirus exposure and HLA in healthy donors. Vbeta (60) and Jbeta (13) primers were used in the PCR. Sequencing used immunoSEQ multiplex PCR; TCRdb keeps in-frame clones, though not all of them. In the table there are fewer than 150,000 clones, 70% to 75% of which are singletons. Sequencing used PBMCs. These receptors were collected from a human donor in good health.

The sample holds a few counts of this clone. V is TRBV5-1 and J is TRBJ1-4; 7 nucleotides agree with TRBD1. Germline lookup yields CDR1 SGHRS and CDR2 YFSETQ. V lost 3 bases and J lost 5; bases outside the gene matches: 4. CDR3 length: 14 residues. In nucleotides, the CDR3 is TGCGCCAGCAGCTCAGGACAGGAAAATGAAAAACTGTTTTTT. Translation gives CASSSGQENEKLFF.

The rearrangement uses TRBV5-1 and TRBJ2-3; 7 bases agree with TRBD2. After removal of 3 bases from V and 4 bases from J, the junction contained 11 bases not matched to a gene. Germline-derived CDR1 and CDR2 are SGHRS and YFSETQ. The CDR3 totals 16 residues. CDR3: CASSSSRTSSSDTQYF. The DNA of the CDR3 is TGCGCCAGCAGCTCGAGTAGGACTAGTAGTTCAGATACGCAGTATTTT. Full variable domain (remainder filled in from reference TRBV5-1 and TRBJ2-3): KAGVTQTPRYLIKTRGQQVTLSCSPISGHRSVSWYQQTPGQGLQFLFEYFSETQRNKGNFPGRFSGRQFSNSRSEMNVSTLELGDSALYLCASSSSRTSSSDTQYFGPGTRLTVL.

The chain has TRBV30 and TRBJ2-1, with 12 positions matching TRBD2. This CDR3 is built from 13 residues. CDR1 GTSNPN and CDR2 SVGIG come from the germline V gene (reference sequence). The J segment lost 8 bases and the V segment lost 6 bases, leaving 5 bases of the junction unmatched. This CDR3 reads CACTSGRPDEQFF. The CDR3 coding sequence is TGTGCCTGTACTAGCGGGAGGCCCGATGAGCAGTTCTTC. The entire variable domain, with the rest obtained from reference TRBV30 and TRBJ2-1, is as follows: SQTIHQWPATLVQPVGSPLSLECTVEGTSNPNLYWYRQAAGRGLQLLFYSVGIGQISSEVPQNLSASRPQDRQFILSSKKLLLSDSGFYLCACTSGRPDEQFFGPGTRLTVL.

This clone was recorded only once. This chain joins TRBV9 and TRBJ2-2, with 7 bases matching TRBD2. The V gene end was trimmed by 3 bases and the J gene end by 3 bases; junction bases not matched to a gene: 8. The germline V gene encodes CDR1 SGDLS and CDR2 YYNGEE. CDR3 size: 16 residues. The CDR3 protein is CASSEVGRAYTGELFF. CDR3 coding DNA: TGTGCCAGCAGCGAGGTGGGGAGGGCTTACACCGGGGAGCTGTTTTTT.

This clone has a single count. The CDR3 coding sequence is TGTGCCAGCAGTACCTACCGGGACAGGGGCTACGAGCAGTACTTC. Translated: CASSTYRDRGYEQYF. The gene calls are TRBV27 and TRBJ2-7; the match to TRBD1 covers 10 bases. With 5 bases clipped from V and 3 bases from J, the junction kept 7 bases outside the gene matches. Germline V gene sequence: CDR1 MNHEY, CDR2 SMNVEV (reference sequence). This CDR3 region has 15 residues.

The J gene is TRBJ2-4, the V gene TRBV15; a weak D match, TRBD2 (6 bases). The CDR3 has 16 residues. Germline values: CDR1 LNHNV, CDR2 YYDKDF (reference sequence). The V and J ends lost 2 bases and 4 bases respectively, with 15 bases between them. The CDR3, as DNA: TGTGCCACCAGCAGATCCGGGAGTGAGGGAAAAAACATTCAGTACTTC. Its protein product is CATSRSGSEGKNIQYF.

This chain links TRBV20-1 with TRBJ2-1, with D possibly matching TRBD1 (5 bases). Trimming took off 3 bases at V and 9 bases at J, with 9 bases between the two ends. The germline gives CDR1 DFQATT, CDR2 SNEGSKA (reference sequence). This CDR3 contains 11 residues. The CDR3 reads CSASGHCEQFF. The CDR3 bases are TGCAGTGCTAGTGGACACTGTGAGCAGTTCTTC.

The J gene is TRBJ1-2, the V gene TRBV5-8; 12 bases align to TRBD1. Germline CDR1 and CDR2: SGHTS and YDEGEE. CDR3 size: 19 residues. After removal of 2 bases from V and 1 base from J, the junction contained 12 bases not matched to a gene. In nucleotides, the CDR3 is TGTGCCAGCAGCTTAAGTTTTGGGGGACAGGGGGCCGGTAACTATGGCTACACCTTC. It encodes CASSLSFGGQGAGNYGYTF.

The chain combines TRBV15 with TRBJ2-3; 9 bases align to TRBD2. J lost 7 bases, V lost 1 base, and 12 bases had no gene match. The CDR3 has 17 residues. CDR1 and CDR2 (germline): LNHNV, YYDKDF (reference sequence). DNA for the CDR3: TGTGCCACCAGCAGAGGCGGGGGGGCGGGAAGTATCTATACGCAGTATTTT. Protein product: CATSRGGGAGSIYTQYF.

The chain carries TRBV4-1 and TRBJ1-2; TRBD1 matches 10 bases. In germline, CDR1 is MGHRA, CDR2 YSYEKL. This CDR3 is built from 14 residues. Germline trimming cut 0 bases from V and 8 bases from J; bases unmatched to any gene: 3. The CDR3 is CASSQEGQGCGYTF. DNA of the CDR3: TGCGCCAGCAGCCAAGAGGGACAGGGGTGCGGCTACACCTTC.

On this clone itself: At one boundary the junction diverges from the germline segment, which might be a read error. V and J are TRBV7-7 and TRBJ2-2; TRBD1 matches at 7 bases. Germline CDR1 is SSHAT and CDR2 is FNYEAQ (reference sequence). This CDR3 has 16 amino acids. CDR3 DNA: TGTGCTAGCAGCCGCCGACAGGGTTTGAACACCGGGGAGCTGTTTTTT. It is translated as CASSRRQGLNTGELFF.

The chain combines TRBV9 with TRBJ2-1, with 11 bases aligning to TRBD2. The CDR3 is made up of 16 amino acids. Per the germline V gene, CDR1 is SGDLS and CDR2 is YYNGEE. V was clipped by 3 bases and J by 4 bases; unmatched bases: 6. The CDR3 spells CASSGLLAGVYNEQFF. The DNA for the CDR3 is TGTGCCAGCAGCGGCCTACTAGCGGGGGTTTACAATGAGCAGTTCTTC.

The chain carries TRBV5-1 and TRBJ2-1; TRBD2 might be the D (5 bases). The CDR3 is 14 residues long. CDR1 is SGHRS, CDR2 YFSETQ, per germline. V was shortened by 4 bases and J by 5 bases, with 13 bases between the two germline ends. The CDR3 reads CASSLNPGNNEQFF. CDR3 sequence (DNA): TGCGCCAGCAGCCTAAACCCGGGAAACAATGAGCAGTTCTTC.

The gene calls are TRBV7-6 and TRBJ1-1; maybe TRBD1 (6 bases). Germline V gives CDR1 SGHVS, CDR2 FNYEAQ. Trimming cost V 3 bases and J 5 bases, with 22 bases left between them. This CDR3 spans 17 amino acids. The CDR3 coding sequence is TGTGCCAGCAGCTTCGGGTTGGGGGCGAGGATTCCTACTGAAGCTTTCTTT. Translation: CASSFGLGARIPTEAFF. Variable domain in full (rest from reference TRBV7-6 and TRBJ1-1): GAGVSQSPRYKVTKRGQDVALRCDPISGHVSLYWYRQALGQGPEFLTYFNYEAQQDKSGLPNDRFSAERPEGSISTLTIQRTEQRDSAMYRCASSFGLGARIPTEAFFGQGTRLTVV.

The J gene is TRBJ2-1, the V gene TRBV11-2, with TRBD2 matching over 15 bases. The CDR3 runs 18 residues. V was clipped by 1 base and J by 8 bases; unmatched bases: 9. Germline CDR1 SGHAT, CDR2 FQNNGV. CDR3 residues: CASSLAGGLAGGVDEQFF. CDR3 bases: TGTGCCAGCAGCTTAGCCGGGGGACTAGCGGGAGGAGTAGATGAGCAGTTCTTC.

This clone turned up a few times. V usage is TRBV29-1 and J usage is TRBJ2-7; perhaps TRBD2 as D (6 bases). Trimming cost V 5 bases and J 5 bases, with 13 bases left between them. This CDR3 spans 12 amino acids. Per germline, CDR1 SQVTM and CDR2 ANQGSEA. CDR3 sequence reads: CSVSAGRHEQYF. The CDR3 coding sequence is TGCAGCGTTTCAGCAGGGAGGCACGAGCAGTACTTC.